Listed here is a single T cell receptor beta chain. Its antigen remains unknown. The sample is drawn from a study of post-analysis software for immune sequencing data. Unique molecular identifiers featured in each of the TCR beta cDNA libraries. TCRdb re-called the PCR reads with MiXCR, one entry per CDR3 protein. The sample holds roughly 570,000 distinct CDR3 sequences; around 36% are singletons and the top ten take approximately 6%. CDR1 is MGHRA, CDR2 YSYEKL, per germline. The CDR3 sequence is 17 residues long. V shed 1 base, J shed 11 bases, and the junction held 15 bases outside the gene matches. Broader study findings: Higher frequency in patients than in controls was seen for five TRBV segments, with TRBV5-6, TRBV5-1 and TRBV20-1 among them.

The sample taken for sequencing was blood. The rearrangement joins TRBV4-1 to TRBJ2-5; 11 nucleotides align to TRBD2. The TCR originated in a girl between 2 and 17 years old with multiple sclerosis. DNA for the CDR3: TGCGCCAGCAGCCAAGTGCCTAGCGGGGGGCTTAACAATGAGCAGTACTTC. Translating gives CASSQVPSGGLNNEQYF.